These T cell receptor beta chains were read from a single sample in a study of cytomegalovirus exposure and HLA in healthy donors. Assay used: immunoSEQ multiplex PCR; TCRdb lists only in-frame clones, some missing. This table holds 110,000 or so clones, 80% to 85% found once. Sample: PBMCs. These receptors all come from a woman in her thirties in good health and CMV-seronegative. The CDR3 runs from the conserved cysteine through the conserved F or W. A D gene is named only where the DNA matches it firmly. Size values are once, few and many counts, or a class for expanded clones, and some rows have none.

TRBJ2-2 TRBV11-2 - - TGTGCCAGCAGCTTTGGTGGGCGGAAGAACACCGGGGGGCTGTTTTTT CASSFGGRKNTGGLFF
TRBJ2-1 TRBV6-5 once TRBD2 TGTGCCAGCAGTACTCGGACTAGCGGACTCAATGAGCAGTTCTTC CASSTRTSGLNEQFF
TRBJ1-2 TRBV6-1 - - TGTGCCAGCAGTGAAGTGGGCCTTAACTATGGCTACACCTTC CASSEVGLNYGYTF
TRBJ2-7 TRBV5-1 - TRBD2 TGCGCCAGCAAGACTAGCGGCTCCTACGAGCAGTACTTC CASKTSGSYEQYF
TRBJ2-7 TRBV6-1 - - TGTGCCAGCAGGGACAGCTCCTACGAGCAGTACTTC CASRDSSYEQYF
TRBJ1-1 TRBV5-1 once - TGCGCCAGCCCCGACCACAGGGAGGGGAACACTGAAGCTTTCTTT CASPDHREGNTEAFF
TRBJ2-5 TRBV9 - TRBD1 TGTGCCAGCAGCGTAGGGAACAGGGGGCCGGAGACCCAGTACTTC CASSVGNRGPETQYF
TRBJ1-4 TRBV28 few - TGTGCCAGCAGTTGGGGGAGGATTGCAACTAATGAAAAACTGTTTTTT CASSWGRIATNEKLFF
TRBJ2-7 TRBV29-1 - - TGCAGCGTTGAAACCCCGGGGATCCCTCACCCTACGAATAAGGAGCAGTACTTC CSVETPGIPHPTNKEQYF
TRBJ1-4 TRBV6-1 once TRBD1 TGTGCCAGCAGTGAAGAAGATGGGGACAGAGGGGTGTATCTGTTTTTT CASSEEDGDRGVYLFF
TRBJ1-1 TRBV29-1 - - TGCAGCGTTGATAGGCTCGGGAGGATGAACACTGAAGCTTTCTTT CSVDRLGRMNTEAFF
TRBJ2-6 TRBV28 - - TGTGCCAGCAGTATCACAGGGCCCTCTGGGGCCAACGTCCTGACTTTC CASSITGPSGANVLTF
TRBJ2-7 TRBV7-8 - - TGTGCCAGCAGCCCGCGGGCGAGCTACGAGCAGTACTTC CASSPRASYEQYF
TRBJ1-3 TRBV6-5 - - TGTGCCAGCAGTCCCGCTGGAAACACCATATATTTT CASSPAGNTIYF
TRBJ1-2 TRBV9 - TRBD1 TGTGCCAGCAGCGGTTCACAGGGGGCGCTTACATTTTATGGCTACACCTTC CASSGSQGALTFYGYTF
TRBJ2-7 TRBV9 - - TGTGCCAGCAGCGTCCGATTCGAGAATTCCGAGCAGTACTTC CASSVRFENSEQYF
TRBJ2-3 TRBV4-1 - TRBD1 TGCGCCAGCAGCCAGACAGGGGCGGCTTATACGCAGTATTTT CASSQTGAAYTQYF
TRBJ2-3 TRBV5-1 - - TGCGCCAGCAGCTCCGACAGTCTCACAGATACGCAGTATTTT CASSSDSLTDTQYF
TRBJ1-2 TRBV19 few - TGTGCCAGTAGTACCTCCGCGATAATCGATGGCTACACCTTC CASSTSAIIDGYTF
TRBJ2-1 TRBV4-1 once - TGCGCCAGCAGCCAGTCTAGGTGGTCCTACAATGAGCAGTTCTTC CASSQSRWSYNEQFF
TRBJ1-1 TRBV29-1 - - TGCAGCGTTGTTTTATTCCCTGAAGCTTTCTTT CSVVLFPEAFF
TRBJ2-2 TRBV7-2 once TRBD2 TGTGCCAGCAGCTTTAGCGGGAGGGCCTCCGGGGAGCTGTTTTTT CASSFSGRASGELFF
TRBJ2-1 TRBV6-5 - - TGTGCCAGCAGTTACTCAGTCGGGGGTCAGCAGTTCTTC CASSYSVGGQQFF
TRBJ2-5 TRBV28 - - TGTGCCAGCAGTTTAGGGGTGGGGCCGGTTCCCGAGACCCAGTACTTC CASSLGVGPVPETQYF
TRBJ1-1 TRBV19 - TRBD1 TGTGCCAGTAGCCCTAACAGGGGAAACACTGAAGCTTTCTTT CASSPNRGNTEAFF
TRBJ1-3 TRBV18 - - TGTGCCGGCCGGGACACCATCTCTGGAAACACCATATATTTT CAGRDTISGNTIYF
TRBJ2-1 TRBV5-1 - TRBD2 TGCGCCAGCAGCTTGAGGACTAGCGGCTACAATGAGCAGTTCTTC CASSLRTSGYNEQFF
TRBJ1-1 TRBV5-5 - - TGTGCCAGCAGCTTGGAACCGCGGGGGGCCGCTGAAGCTTTCTTT CASSLEPRGAAEAFF
TRBJ2-1 TRBV6-1 - - TGTGCCAGCAGTGAAATATCGGGCAGGGCCAACCACAATGAGCAGTTCTTC CASSEISGRANHNEQFF
TRBJ2-5 TRBV29-1 - TRBD1 TGCAGCACCGGACAGGGGGCCATGGAGACCCAGTACTTC CSTGQGAMETQYF
TRBJ1-4 TRBV11-2 - TRBD1 TGTGCCAGCAGCTTTACTACAGGGGTACGAGGCGAAAAACTGTTTTTT CASSFTTGVRGEKLFF
TRBJ2-7 TRBV4-1 - - TGCGCCAGCAGCCAACTACCTGACTACGGGTACGAGCAGTACTTC CASSQLPDYGYEQYF
TRBJ2-5 TRBV7-2 - - TGTGCCAGCAGCTTAGGCGGGTACCCTCAAGAGACCCAGTACTTC CASSLGGYPQETQYF
TRBJ2-2 TRBV9 - - TGTGCCAGCAGCGCCGGGAGTTATGGCGGGGAGCTGTTTTTT CASSAGSYGGELFF
TRBJ2-5 TRBV7-2 - - TGTGCCAGCAGCCCCAGGGGCAGGACCCAAGAGACCCAGTACTTC CASSPRGRTQETQYF
TRBJ2-1 TRBV7-9 - TRBD2 TGTTCCAGCAGCCCAGGACTAGCGGGAGGCTCCCATGAGCAGTTCTTC CSSSPGLAGGSHEQFF
TRBJ2-7 TRBV9 - - TGTGCCAGCAGCGTAGCTGGGGCAGCCTACGAGCAGTACTTC CASSVAGAAYEQYF
TRBJ2-6 TRBV27 - TRBD1 TGTGCCAGCAGCGCTACACTGGACAGGTCTGGGGCCAACGTCCTGACTTTC CASSATLDRSGANVLTF
TRBJ2-3 TRBV5-1 - - TGCGCCAGCAGCTTGGAGGTACAGGGAGCAGATACGCAGTATTTT CASSLEVQGADTQYF
TRBJ2-3 TRBV18 - TRBD2 TGTGCCAGCTCACCATTGCTAGCGGGGATTTTAACAGATACGCAGTATTTT CASSPLLAGILTDTQYF
TRBJ1-4 TRBV6-5 - TRBD1 TGTGCCAGCAGGAAGACCGGGACAGGGGTAGGAAAACTGTTTTTT CASRKTGTGVGKLFF
TRBJ2-7 TRBV5-4 - TRBD2 TGTGCCAGCAGCTTGGTTAGCGGGATAATCCACGAGCAGTACTTC CASSLVSGIIHEQYF
TRBJ2-7 TRBV7-9 - - TGTTCCAGCAGCTTTGGCAAGTTCCCTTGGGGCGAATCCTACGAGCAGTACTTC CSSSFGKFPWGESYEQYF
TRBJ2-7 TRBV5-1 once TRBD2 TGCGCCAGCAGTAGCGGGAGGCCATACGAGCAGTACTTC CASSSGRPYEQYF
TRBJ1-5 TRBV18 few - TGTGCCAGCTCACCATCACCGGGGGGGAATCAGCCCCAGCATTTT CASSPSPGGNQPQHF
TRBJ2-3 TRBV5-4 - - TGTGCCAGCACTAGGGGGGGAGGAGGCACAGATACGCAGTATTTT CASTRGGGGTDTQYF
TRBJ1-1 TRBV6-5 - TRBD1 TGTGCCAGCAGGGGACAGGTGAACACTGAAGCTTTCTTT CASRGQVNTEAFF
TRBJ2-3 TRBV5-1 - TRBD1 TGCGCCAGCAGTCCCACAGGGGTTAACACAGATACGCAGTATTTT CASSPTGVNTDTQYF
TRBJ1-2 TRBV5-1 - - TGCGCCAGCAGCTTGGGCGGGACGGCCTATGGCTACACCTTC CASSLGGTAYGYTF
TRBJ2-2 TRBV2 - - TGTGCCAGCAGACGGATAGCGGCCACCGGGGAGCTGTTTTTT CASRRIAATGELFF
TRBJ2-2 TRBV5-1 - TRBD1 TGCGCCAGCAGCTTCGGACAGGTTAACACCGGGGAGCTGTTTTTT CASSFGQVNTGELFF
TRBJ2-1 TRBV7-3 - TRBD2 TGTGCCAGCAGCATGGGACTAGCGGGAGTTAGCGAGCAGTTCTTC CASSMGLAGVSEQFF
TRBJ2-2 TRBV5-1 few TRBD2 TGCGCCAGCAGCTTGGGGGGACTAGCCGGGGAGCTGTTTTTT CASSLGGLAGELFF